The entry that follows covers one T cell receptor beta chain sequence. The data stem from a study of T cell changes during pregnancy in multiple sclerosis. Some clones are missing from TCRdb's copy, which holds only in-frame ones; the method was immunoSEQ multiplex PCR. The repertoire includes 85,000 to 100,000 clones, around 93% of them detected once, and more than 0.75% sits in the top ten. V gave up 4 bases and J gave up 8 bases, with 15 bases separating them. There are 14 residues in the CDR3. Germline CDR1 and CDR2: SGHDT and YYEEEE. The receptor was derived from a female donor with multiple sclerosis, enrolled in a pregnancy study. The chain uses TRBV5-6 and TRBJ1-4; a weak D match, TRBD1 (5 bases). Sequencing used peripheral blood, obtained after pregnancy. The CDR3 sequence: CASSTQGVGEKLFF. In nucleotides, the CDR3 is TGTGCCAGCAGCACCCAAGGGGTTGGAGAAAAACTGTTTTTT.